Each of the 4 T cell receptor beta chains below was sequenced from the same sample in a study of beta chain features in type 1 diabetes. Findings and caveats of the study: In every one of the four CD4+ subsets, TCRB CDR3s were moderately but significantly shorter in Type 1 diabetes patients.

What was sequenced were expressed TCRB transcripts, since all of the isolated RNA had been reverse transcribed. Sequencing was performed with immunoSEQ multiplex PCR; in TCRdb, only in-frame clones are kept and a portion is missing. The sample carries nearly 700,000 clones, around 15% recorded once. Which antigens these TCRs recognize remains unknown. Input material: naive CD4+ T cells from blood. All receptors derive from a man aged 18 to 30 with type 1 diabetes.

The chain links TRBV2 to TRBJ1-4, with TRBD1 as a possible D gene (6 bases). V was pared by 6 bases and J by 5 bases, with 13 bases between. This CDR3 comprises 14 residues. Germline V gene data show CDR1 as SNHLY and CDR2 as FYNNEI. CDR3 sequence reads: CASRMDSRNEKLFF. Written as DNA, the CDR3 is TGTGCCAGCAGGATGGACAGTAGAAATGAAAAACTGTTTTTT.

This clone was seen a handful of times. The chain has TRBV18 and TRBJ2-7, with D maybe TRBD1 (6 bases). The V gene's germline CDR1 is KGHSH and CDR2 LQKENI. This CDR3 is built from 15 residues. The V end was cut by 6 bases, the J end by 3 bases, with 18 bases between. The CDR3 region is CASSLRDPGDYEQYF. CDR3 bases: TGTGCCAGCTCCCTTCGGGACCCAGGGGACTACGAGCAGTACTTC.

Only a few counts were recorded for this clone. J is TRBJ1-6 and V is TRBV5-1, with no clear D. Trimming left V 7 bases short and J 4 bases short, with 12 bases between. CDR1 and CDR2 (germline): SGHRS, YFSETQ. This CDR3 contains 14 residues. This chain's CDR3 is CASVGQAYNSPLHF. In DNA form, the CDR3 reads TGCGCCAGCGTTGGGCAGGCTTATAATTCACCCCTCCACTTT. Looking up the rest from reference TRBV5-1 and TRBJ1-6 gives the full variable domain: KAGVTQTPRYLIKTRGQQVTLSCSPISGHRSVSWYQQTPGQGLQFLFEYFSETQRNKGNFPGRFSGRQFSNSRSEMNVSTLELGDSALYLCASVGQAYNSPLHFGNGTRLTVT.

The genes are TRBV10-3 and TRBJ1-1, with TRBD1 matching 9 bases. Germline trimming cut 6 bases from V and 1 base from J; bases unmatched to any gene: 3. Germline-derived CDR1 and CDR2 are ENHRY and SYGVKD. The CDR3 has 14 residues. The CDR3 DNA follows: TGTGCCATCAGGGGGACAGGGCAGAACACTGAAGCTTTCTTT. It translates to CAIRGTGQNTEAFF.